These 2 T cell receptor beta chains originate from one sample sequenced in a study of blood T cell repertoires in COVID-19. The table came from immunoSEQ multiplex PCR; TCRdb's copy has only in-frame clones and leaves some out. The table lists roughly 360,000 clones, 81% of them singletons. Sequencing was carried out using peripheral blood. These receptors originate from a human donor with acute or convalescent COVID-19. The donor label of this sample is uncertain.

The chain employs TRBV9 and TRBJ2-2, with 10 bases fitting TRBD2. CDR3 size: 15 residues. Germline CDR1 and CDR2: SGDLS and YYNGEE. The J segment lost 6 bases and the V segment lost 2 bases, leaving 4 bases of the junction unmatched. The CDR3 sequence is CASSVSSGGAGELFF. The CDR3 DNA follows: TGTGCCAGCAGCGTGTCTAGCGGGGGAGCCGGGGAGCTGTTTTTT.

The gene calls are TRBV4-2 and TRBJ2-1; 12 nucleotides match TRBD2. The germline V gene encodes CDR1 LGHNA and CDR2 YNFKEQ. Unmatched junction bases numbered 5, after V lost 1 base and J lost 4 bases. There are 17 residues in the CDR3. The CDR3 region has the DNA TGTGCCAGCAGCCAAGCGGGGGGGACTAGCGGGTACAATGAGCAGTTCTTC. It yields the protein CASSQAGGTSGYNEQFF.